The next 8 T cell receptor beta chains were all read from a single sample in a study of molecular identifiers for immune sequencing clone quantification. MiXCR, applied by TCRdb to the PCR reads, yields one record per CDR3 protein. Of about half a million distinct CDR3 sequences listed, roughly 24% are singletons. Material for sequencing was naive CD8+ T cells from blood, with Jurkat cell RNA spiked in. Stated subset: FACS-sorted CD8+CD4-CCR7+CD45RA+ naive T cells. These receptors all stem from a human donor in good health. Some libraries in this study had Jurkat cell RNA spiked in.

V gene TRBV30 combines with J gene TRBJ2-3, with 7 bases matching TRBD2. CDR1 is GTSNPN, CDR2 SVGIG, per germline (reference sequence). The ends lost 3 bases at V and 5 bases at J; junction bases unmatched: 5. The CDR3 spans 13 residues. Here the CDR3 DNA reads TGTGCCTGGAGAGCAGGCGGGGGAGATACGCAGTATTTT. This codes for CAWRAGGGDTQYF.

The table lists this clonotype with many counts. The rearrangement joins TRBV28 to TRBJ2-2, with 7 bases fitting TRBD2. Germline V gene data show CDR1 as MDHEN and CDR2 as SYDVKM. With V trimmed by 5 bases and J by 5 bases, 14 bases remained unmatched. CDR3 length: 17 residues. The CDR3 loop is CASSLRAGTFRTGELFF. CDR3 DNA sequence: TGTGCCAGCAGTCTACGAGCGGGGACCTTCAGGACCGGGGAGCTGTTTTTT.

This clonotype was observed many times. The CDR3 protein is CASSFAGGSYTDTQYF. The CDR3 bases are TGCGCCAGCAGCTTCGCTGGCGGTTCATACACAGATACGCAGTATTTT. The rearrangement uses TRBV5-1 and TRBJ2-3; D remains unclear. Germline values: CDR1 SGHRS, CDR2 YFSETQ. The V end was cut by 2 bases, the J end by 2 bases, with 15 bases between. This CDR3 has 16 amino acids.

The rearrangement links TRBV6-2 or TRBV6-3 to TRBJ2-7; no definite D call. The CDR3 runs 12 residues. The V and J ends lost 2 bases and 3 bases respectively, with 5 bases between them. The germline CDR1 and CDR2 sequences are MNHEY and SVGEGT. DNA for the CDR3: TGTGCCAGCAGTTACGCCAGCTACGAGCAGTACTTC. It encodes CASSYASYEQYF.

This clonotype was observed many times. CDR3 bases: TGCGCCAGCAGCTTGGATTGGGGAATGAACACTGAAGCTTTCTTT. It encodes CASSLDWGMNTEAFF. This chain joins TRBV5-1 and TRBJ1-1; D is ambiguous. Germline assignment: CDR1 SGHRS and CDR2 YFSETQ. Trimming stripped 0 bases from V and 0 bases from J, with 9 bases between. This CDR3 region has 15 residues.

V gene TRBV4-2 combines with J gene TRBJ1-4; no clear D gene. Trimming took off 0 bases at V and 5 bases at J, with 10 bases between the two ends. Germline V gene lookup returns CDR1 LGHNA and CDR2 YNFKEQ. The CDR3 length is 15 residues. CDR3 region: CASSQDGGKNEKLFF. The CDR3 coding sequence is TGTGCCAGCAGCCAAGATGGTGGTAAGAATGAAAAACTGTTTTTT.

There are many counts of this clonotype. The V and J genes are TRBV7-9 and TRBJ2-7; TRBD1 is a possible D gene (6 bases). Germline V gives CDR1 SEHNR, CDR2 FQNEAQ (reference sequence). V dropped 5 bases and J dropped 2 bases, with 10 bases sitting between them. The length of the CDR3 is 13 residues. This chain's CDR3 is CASSAQGTYEQYF. Here the CDR3 DNA reads TGTGCCAGCAGCGCACAGGGCACCTACGAGCAGTACTTC.

This clonotype was observed a handful of times. V and J are TRBV20-1 and TRBJ1-5; D is unclear. The germline V gene encodes CDR1 DFQATT and CDR2 SNEGSKA (reference sequence). Between the trimmed V and J ends, which lost 0 bases and 3 bases, there was a span of 12 bases. The CDR3 sequence is 15 residues long. CDR3 DNA: TGCAGTGCTAGAGATCTAGGGCTCATCAATCAGCCCCAGCATTTT. Its translation: CSARDLGLINQPQHF.